The sequence of this T cell receptor (beta chain) was determined in a study of T cells in Graves' hyperthyroidism and ophthalmopathy. Overall study context: It was at initial diagnosis, before any treatment, that peripheral blood was collected. Study results and caveats: Using 13 V-J features, a model discriminated ophthalmopathy from stable hyperthyroidism.

Clinical symptoms, serum thyroxine and TRAb, thyroid ultrasound and orbital computed tomography were used for the diagnoses. The sample of blood was obtained at first hyperthyroidism diagnosis (before any ophthalmopathy symptoms). Germline CDR1 reads MDHEN; CDR2 reads SYDVKM. CDR3 length: 14 residues. V was pared by 6 bases and J by 3 bases, with 14 bases between. Ten or more counts support this clonotype. Its antigen is unidentified. Amplified regions were TCR beta CDR3 sequences from RNA transcripts. The primer set for the first-round RT-PCR of the TCR CDR3 was HTBI. From the multiplex PCR reads, TCRdb called clonotypes with MiXCR, one entry per CDR3 protein. The data hold some 270,000 distinct CDR3 sequences, with less than 15% observed a single time.

The chain carries TRBV28 and TRBJ1-2; D gene unclear. This receptor was obtained from a woman aged 30 to 39 with Graves' hyperthyroidism that later progressed to Graves' ophthalmopathy. What was sequenced was blood. The CDR3 DNA is TGTGCCAGCAGGACTCTCCCGGGTCACTATGGCTACACCTTC. Residues: CASRTLPGHYGYTF.